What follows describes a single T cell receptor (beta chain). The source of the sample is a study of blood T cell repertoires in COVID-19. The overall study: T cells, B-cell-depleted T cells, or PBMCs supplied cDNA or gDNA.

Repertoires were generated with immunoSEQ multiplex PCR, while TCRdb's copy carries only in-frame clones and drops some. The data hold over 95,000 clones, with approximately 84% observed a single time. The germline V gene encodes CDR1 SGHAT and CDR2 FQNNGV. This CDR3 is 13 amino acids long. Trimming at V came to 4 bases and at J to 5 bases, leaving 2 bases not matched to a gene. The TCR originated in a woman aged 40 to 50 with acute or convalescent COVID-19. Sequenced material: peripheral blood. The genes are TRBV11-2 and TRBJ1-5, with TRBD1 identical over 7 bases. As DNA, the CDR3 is TGTGCCAGCAGCTGGACAGGTTATCAGCCCCAGCATTTT. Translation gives CASSWTGYQPQHF.